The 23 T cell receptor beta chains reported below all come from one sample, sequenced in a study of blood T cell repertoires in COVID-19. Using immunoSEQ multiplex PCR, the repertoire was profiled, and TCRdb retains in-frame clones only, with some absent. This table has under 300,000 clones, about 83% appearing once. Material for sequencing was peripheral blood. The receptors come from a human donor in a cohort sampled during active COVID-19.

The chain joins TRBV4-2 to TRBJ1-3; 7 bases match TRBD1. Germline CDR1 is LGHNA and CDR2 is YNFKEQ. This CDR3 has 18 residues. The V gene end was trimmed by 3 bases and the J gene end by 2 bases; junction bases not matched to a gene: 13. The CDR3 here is CASSQRGRQGRAGNTIYF. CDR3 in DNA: TGTGCCAGCAGCCAGCGAGGGCGACAGGGTCGGGCTGGAAACACCATATATTTT.

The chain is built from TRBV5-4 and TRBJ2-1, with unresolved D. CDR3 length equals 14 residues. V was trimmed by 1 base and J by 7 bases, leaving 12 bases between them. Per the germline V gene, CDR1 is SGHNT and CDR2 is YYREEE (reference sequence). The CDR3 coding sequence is TGTGCCAGCAGCTTGAAGGTGGCTAGGAATGAGCAGTTCTTC. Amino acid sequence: CASSLKVARNEQFF.

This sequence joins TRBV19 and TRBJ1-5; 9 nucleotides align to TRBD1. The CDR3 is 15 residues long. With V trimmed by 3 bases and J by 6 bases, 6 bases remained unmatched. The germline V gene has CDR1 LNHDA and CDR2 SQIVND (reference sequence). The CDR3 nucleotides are TGTGCCAGTAGTATTCGGACAGGGGACGGTCAGCCCCAGCATTTT. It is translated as CASSIRTGDGQPQHF.

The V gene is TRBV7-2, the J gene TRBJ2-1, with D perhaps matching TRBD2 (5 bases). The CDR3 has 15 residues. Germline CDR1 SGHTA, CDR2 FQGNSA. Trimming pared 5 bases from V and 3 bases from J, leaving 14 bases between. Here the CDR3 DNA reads TGTGCCAGCAGCGGAGGTGCAAACGTCTACAATGAGCAGTTCTTC. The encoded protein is CASSGGANVYNEQFF. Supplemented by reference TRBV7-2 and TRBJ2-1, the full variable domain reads GAGVSQSPSNKVTEKGKDVELRCDPISGHTALYWYRQSLGQGLEFLIYFQGNSAPDKSGLPSDRFSAERTGGSVSTLTIQRTQQEDSAVYLCASSGGANVYNEQFFGPGTRLTVL.

The CDR3 spells CASGYRGDNSPLHF. DNA of the CDR3: TGTGCCAGCGGGTACAGGGGGGATAATTCACCCCTCCACTTT. The V call is TRBV27, the J call TRBJ1-6; 8 nucleotides align to TRBD1. V shed 8 bases and J 5 bases; nucleotides not matched to a gene: 5. This CDR3 is built from 14 residues. The V gene's germline CDR1 is MNHEY and CDR2 SMNVEV (reference sequence).

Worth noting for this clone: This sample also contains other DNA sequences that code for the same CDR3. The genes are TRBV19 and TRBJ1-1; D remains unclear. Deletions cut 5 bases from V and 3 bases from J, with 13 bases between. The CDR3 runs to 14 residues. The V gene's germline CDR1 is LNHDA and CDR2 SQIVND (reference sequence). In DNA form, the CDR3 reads TGTGCCAGTAGTCCCTCTGGAGGCGACACTGAAGCTTTCTTT. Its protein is CASSPSGGDTEAFF.

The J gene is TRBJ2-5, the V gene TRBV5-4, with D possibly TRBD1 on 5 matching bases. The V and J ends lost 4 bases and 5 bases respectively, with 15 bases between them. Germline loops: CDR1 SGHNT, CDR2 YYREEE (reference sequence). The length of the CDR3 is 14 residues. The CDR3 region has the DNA TGTGCCAGCAGCAGCAAAGGGGTTCGTGAGACCCAGTACTTC. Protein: CASSSKGVRETQYF.

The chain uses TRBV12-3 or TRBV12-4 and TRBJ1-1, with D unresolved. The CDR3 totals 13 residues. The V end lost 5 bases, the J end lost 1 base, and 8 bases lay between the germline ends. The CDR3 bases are TGTGCCAGCAGTCCGGTCCCGAACACTGAAGCTTTCTTT. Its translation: CASSPVPNTEAFF.

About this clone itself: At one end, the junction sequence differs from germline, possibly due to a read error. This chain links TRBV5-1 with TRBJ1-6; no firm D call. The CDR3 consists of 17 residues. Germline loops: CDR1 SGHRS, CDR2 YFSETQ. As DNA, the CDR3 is TGCGCCAGCACCTTGTCACCGGGAGCTTACCGCCCCTCACCCCTCCACTTT. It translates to CASTLSPGAYRPSPLHF.

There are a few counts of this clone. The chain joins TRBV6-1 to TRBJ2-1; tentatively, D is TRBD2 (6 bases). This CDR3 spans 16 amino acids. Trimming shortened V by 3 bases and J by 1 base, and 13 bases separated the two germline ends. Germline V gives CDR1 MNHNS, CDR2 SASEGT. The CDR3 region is CASSENAGLSYNEQFF. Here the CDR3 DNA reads TGTGCCAGCAGTGAGAATGCGGGGCTTTCCTACAATGAGCAGTTCTTC.

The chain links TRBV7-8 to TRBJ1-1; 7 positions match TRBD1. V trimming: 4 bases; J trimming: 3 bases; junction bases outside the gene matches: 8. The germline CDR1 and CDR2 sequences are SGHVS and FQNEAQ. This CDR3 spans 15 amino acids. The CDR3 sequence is CASSSTDRADTEAFF. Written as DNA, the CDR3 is TGTGCCAGCAGCTCGACAGACAGGGCGGACACTGAAGCTTTCTTT.

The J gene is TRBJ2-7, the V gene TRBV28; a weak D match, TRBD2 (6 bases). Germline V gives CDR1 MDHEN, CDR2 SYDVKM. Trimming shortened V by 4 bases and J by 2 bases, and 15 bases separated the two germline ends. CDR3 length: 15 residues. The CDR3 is CASSSHGTGAYEQYF. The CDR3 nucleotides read TGTGCCAGCAGTTCTCACGGGACTGGGGCCTACGAGCAGTACTTC.

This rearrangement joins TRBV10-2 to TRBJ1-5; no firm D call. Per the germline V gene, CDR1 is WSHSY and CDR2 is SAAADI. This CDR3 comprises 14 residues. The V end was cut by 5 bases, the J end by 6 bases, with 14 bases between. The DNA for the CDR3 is TGCGCCAGCAGTCCGGGCCCAGCGGGTCAGCCCCAGCATTTT. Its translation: CASSPGPAGQPQHF.

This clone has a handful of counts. The CDR3 spells CASSSPQTGTYEQYF. CDR3 nucleotides: TGTGCCAGCAGTTCTCCCCAGACAGGGACCTACGAGCAGTACTTC. The chain combines TRBV27 with TRBJ2-7; TRBD1 matches 7 bases. Germline assignment: CDR1 MNHEY and CDR2 SMNVEV (reference sequence). J lost 2 bases, V lost 4 bases, and 8 bases had no gene match. This CDR3 has 15 amino acids.

The CDR3, as DNA: TGTGCCAGCCAGGTAATTTATGCTGAAGCTTTCTTT. Translation: CASQVIYAEAFF. The chain has TRBV6-5 and TRBJ1-1; D unclear. From germline, CDR1 is MNHEY and CDR2 SVGAGI. Trimming shortened V by 8 bases and J by 6 bases, and 13 bases separated the two germline ends. The CDR3 length is 12 residues.

CDR3 DNA: TGCGCCAGCCAGATTACGCATTTCGGGGAGCTGTTTTTT. Its translation is CASQITHFGELFF. The genes are TRBV23-1 and TRBJ2-2, with D hard to call. TRBV23-1 falls under the ORF class, with uncertain function. Trimming cost V 8 bases and J 7 bases, with 14 bases left between them. CDR3 size: 13 residues.

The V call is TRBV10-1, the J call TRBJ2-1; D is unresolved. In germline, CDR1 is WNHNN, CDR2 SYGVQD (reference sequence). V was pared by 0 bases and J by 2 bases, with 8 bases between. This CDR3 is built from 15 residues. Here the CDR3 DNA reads TGCGCCAGCAGTGAGTCTAGCTATGCCTACAATGAGCAGTTCTTC. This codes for CASSESSYAYNEQFF.

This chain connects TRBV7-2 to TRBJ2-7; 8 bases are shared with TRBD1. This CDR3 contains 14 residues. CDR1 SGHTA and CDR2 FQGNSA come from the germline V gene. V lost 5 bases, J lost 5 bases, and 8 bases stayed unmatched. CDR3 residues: CASSLTGQGHEQYF. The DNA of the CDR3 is TGTGCCAGCAGCCTAACCGGACAGGGCCACGAGCAGTACTTC. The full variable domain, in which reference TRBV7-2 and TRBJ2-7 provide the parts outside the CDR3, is GAGVSQSPSNKVTEKGKDVELRCDPISGHTALYWYRQSLGQGLEFLIYFQGNSAPDKSGLPSDRFSAERTGGSVSTLTIQRTQQEDSAVYLCASSLTGQGHEQYFGPGTRLTVT.

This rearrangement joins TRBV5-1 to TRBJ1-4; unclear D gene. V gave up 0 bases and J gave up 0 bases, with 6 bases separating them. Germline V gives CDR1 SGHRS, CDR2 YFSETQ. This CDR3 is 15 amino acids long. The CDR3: CASSLGGTTNEKLFF. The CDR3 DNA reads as TGCGCCAGCAGCTTGGGCGGCACAACTAATGAAAAACTGTTTTTT.

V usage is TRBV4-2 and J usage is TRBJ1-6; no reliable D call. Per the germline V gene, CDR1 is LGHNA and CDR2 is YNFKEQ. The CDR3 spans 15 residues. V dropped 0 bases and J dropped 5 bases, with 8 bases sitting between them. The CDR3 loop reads CASSQEGGNNSPLHF. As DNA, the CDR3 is TGTGCCAGCAGCCAAGAAGGAGGGAATAATTCACCCCTCCACTTT.

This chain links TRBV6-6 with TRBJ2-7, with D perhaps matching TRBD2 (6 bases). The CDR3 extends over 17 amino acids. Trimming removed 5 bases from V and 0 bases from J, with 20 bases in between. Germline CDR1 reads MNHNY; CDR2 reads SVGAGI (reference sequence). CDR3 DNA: TGTGCCAGCAGTCCGGGACTTCGCTCCCGCTCCTCCTACGAGCAGTACTTC. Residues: CASSPGLRSRSSYEQYF.

The CDR3 sequence is CASSESRAGSRHEQYF. The CDR3 DNA is TGCGCCAGCAGTGAGTCGAGGGCTGGGTCGAGACACGAGCAGTACTTC. The gene calls are TRBV10-2 and TRBJ2-7; possibly TRBD2 for D (5 bases). Trimming left V 0 bases short and J 5 bases short, with 17 bases between. In germline, CDR1 is WSHSY, CDR2 SAAADI. The CDR3 extends over 16 amino acids.

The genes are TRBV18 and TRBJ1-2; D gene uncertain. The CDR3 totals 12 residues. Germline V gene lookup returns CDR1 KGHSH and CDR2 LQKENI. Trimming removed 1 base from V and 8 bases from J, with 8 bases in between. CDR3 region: CASSPRGRGYTF. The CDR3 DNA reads TGTGCCAGCTCACCACGTGGCCGCGGCTACACCTTC.